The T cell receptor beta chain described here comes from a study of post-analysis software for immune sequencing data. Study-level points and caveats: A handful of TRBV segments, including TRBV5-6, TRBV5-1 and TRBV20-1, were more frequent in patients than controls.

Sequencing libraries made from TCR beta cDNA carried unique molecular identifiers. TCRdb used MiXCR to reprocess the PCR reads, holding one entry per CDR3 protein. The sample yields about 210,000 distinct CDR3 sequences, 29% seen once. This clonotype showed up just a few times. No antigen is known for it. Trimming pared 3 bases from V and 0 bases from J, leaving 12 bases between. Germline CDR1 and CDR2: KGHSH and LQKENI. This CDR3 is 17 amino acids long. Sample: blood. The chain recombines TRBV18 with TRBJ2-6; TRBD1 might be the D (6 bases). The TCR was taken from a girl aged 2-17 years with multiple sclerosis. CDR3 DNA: TGTGCCAGCTCACCTACGACAGGCCCCTCTGGGGCCAACGTCCTGACTTTC. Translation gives CASSPTTGPSGANVLTF.